At least ten counts were recorded for the clone carrying this T cell receptor beta chain. Its matching antigen is unknown. The people who gave samples were healthy Caucasians from Russia, aged about 6 to 100. The CDR3 has 18 residues. V lost 2 bases and J lost 2, with 19 bases in between. The germline V gene encodes CDR1 MNHEY and CDR2 SVGEGT. Next came a second PCR, run for roughly 6 to 11 cycles, which used a sample-barcoded 5' primer along with a J-beta primer mix. TCRdb fed the 5' RACE reads into MiXCR, producing one record per CDR3 protein. This table holds 500,000 to 650,000 distinct CDR3 sequences, about a quarter found once. This sample is part of a study of blood T cells in healthy people across ages. Study as a whole: Using template switching, researchers captured about one barcoded beta molecule for each two T cells.

General study points: Across samples, TCR beta diversity tracked strongly with naive T cell percentage.

These records were also assigned to another study, of T cells of mothers and their children.

This TCR came from a boy under 10 years old in good health. The rearrangement links TRBV6-2 or TRBV6-3 to TRBJ1-5; D might be TRBD1 (5 bases). Sequenced sample: blood. In DNA form, the CDR3 reads TGTGCCAGCAGTTACCTCCCCAGCTTAGGGGTTCGCAATCAGCCCCAGCATTTT. Its protein product is CASSYLPSLGVRNQPQHF.